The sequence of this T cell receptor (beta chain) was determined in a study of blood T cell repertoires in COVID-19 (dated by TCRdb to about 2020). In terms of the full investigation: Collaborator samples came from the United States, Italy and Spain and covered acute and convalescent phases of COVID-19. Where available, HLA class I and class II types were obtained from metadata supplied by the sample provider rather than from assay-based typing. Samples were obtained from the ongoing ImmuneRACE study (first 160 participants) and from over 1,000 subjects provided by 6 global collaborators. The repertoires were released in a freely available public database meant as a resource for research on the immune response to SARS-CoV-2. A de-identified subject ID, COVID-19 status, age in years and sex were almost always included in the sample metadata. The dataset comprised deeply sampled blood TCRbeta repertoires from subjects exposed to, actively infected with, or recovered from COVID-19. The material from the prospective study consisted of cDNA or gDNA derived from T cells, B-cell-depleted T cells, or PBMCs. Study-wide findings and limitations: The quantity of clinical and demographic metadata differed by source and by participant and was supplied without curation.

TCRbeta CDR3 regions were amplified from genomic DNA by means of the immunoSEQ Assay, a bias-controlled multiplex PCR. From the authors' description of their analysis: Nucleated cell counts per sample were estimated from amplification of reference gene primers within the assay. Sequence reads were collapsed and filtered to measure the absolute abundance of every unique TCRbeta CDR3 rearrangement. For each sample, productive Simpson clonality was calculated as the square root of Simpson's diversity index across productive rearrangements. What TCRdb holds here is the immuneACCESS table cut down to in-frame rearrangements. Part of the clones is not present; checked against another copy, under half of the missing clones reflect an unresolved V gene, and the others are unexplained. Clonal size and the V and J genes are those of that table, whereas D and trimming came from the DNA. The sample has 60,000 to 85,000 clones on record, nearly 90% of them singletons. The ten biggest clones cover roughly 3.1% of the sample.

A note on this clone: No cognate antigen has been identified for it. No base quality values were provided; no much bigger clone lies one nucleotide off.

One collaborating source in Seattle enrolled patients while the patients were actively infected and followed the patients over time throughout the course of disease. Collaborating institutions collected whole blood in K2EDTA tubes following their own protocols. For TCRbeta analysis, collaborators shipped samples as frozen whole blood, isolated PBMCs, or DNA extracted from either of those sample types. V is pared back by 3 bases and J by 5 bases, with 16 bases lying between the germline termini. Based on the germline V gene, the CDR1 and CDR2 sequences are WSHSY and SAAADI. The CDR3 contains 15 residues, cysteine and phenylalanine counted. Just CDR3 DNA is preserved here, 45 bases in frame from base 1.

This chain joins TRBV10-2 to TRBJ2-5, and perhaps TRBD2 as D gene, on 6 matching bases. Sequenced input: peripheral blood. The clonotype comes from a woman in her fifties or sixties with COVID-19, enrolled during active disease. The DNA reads TGCGCCAGCAGTGAAACTTCTAGCGTTGTCGAGACCCAGTACTTC. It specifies CASSETSSVVETQYF.